These 19 T cell receptor beta chains were sequenced from one sample in a study of OX40 agonist ivuxolimab in advanced cancers. TCRdb's copy holds only in-frame clones and misses some; the assay was immunoSEQ multiplex PCR. The table shows tens of thousands of clones, with around nine tenths occurring only once. Sequencing used CD4+ or CD8+ T cells sorted from blood, obtained in a trial of the OX40 agonist ivuxolimab. All receptors come from an adult with an advanced solid tumor such as melanoma, head and neck, liver or kidney cancer.

This sequence joins TRBV29-1 and TRBJ1-2, with D possibly being TRBD1 (6 bases). The germline gives CDR1 SQVTM, CDR2 ANQGSEA. V dropped 6 bases and J dropped 4 bases, with 15 bases sitting between them. This CDR3 is 13 amino acids long. The CDR3 loop is CSVNPGESYGYTF. DNA for the CDR3: TGCAGCGTGAACCCAGGGGAGTCCTATGGCTACACCTTC.

The chain carries TRBV15 and TRBJ2-5, with D uncertain. This CDR3 is 15 amino acids long. Germline CDR1 is LNHNV and CDR2 is YYDKDF (reference sequence). V lost 0 bases, J lost 1 base, and 9 bases lay in between. The CDR3 region has the DNA TGTGCCACCAGCAGAGATCGAAGGGCCCAAGAGACCCAGTACTTC. This translates into CATSRDRRAQETQYF. The full variable domain, rest sourced from reference TRBV15 and TRBJ2-5, is DAMVIQNPRYQVTQFGKPVTLSCSQTLNHNVMYWYQQKSSQAPKLLFHYYDKDFNNEADTPDNFQSRRPNTSFCFLDIRSPGLGDTAMYLCATSRDRRAQETQYFGPGTRLLVL.

This chain uses TRBV7-8 with TRBJ2-1; TRBD2 matches 9 bases. This CDR3 is 17 amino acids long. Germline-derived CDR1 and CDR2 are SGHVS and FQNEAQ. Trimming took 4 bases from V and 3 from J; bases not matched to a gene: 10. The CDR3 sequence is CASSSDLLAGLYNEQFF. For the CDR3, the DNA is TGTGCCAGCAGCTCGGATCTCCTAGCGGGACTCTACAATGAGCAGTTCTTC.

The chain combines TRBV9 with TRBJ2-3; D is uncertain. Germline CDR1 SGDLS, CDR2 YYNGEE. The CDR3 covers 13 residues. Trimming removed 0 bases from V and 2 bases from J, with 4 bases in between. CDR3 residues: CASSVAPTDTQYF. In nucleotides, the CDR3 is TGTGCCAGCAGCGTAGCGCCCACAGATACGCAGTATTTT.

The chain joins TRBV7-8 to TRBJ2-2; TRBD2 matches 11 bases. Germline CDR1 is SGHVS and CDR2 is FQNEAQ. V shed 5 bases and J 6 bases; nucleotides not matched to a gene: 8. This CDR3 is built from 16 residues. The CDR3 coding sequence is TGTGCCAGCAGCAAGACTAGCGGGGAAATTGCCGGGGAGCTGTTTTTT. Amino acids: CASSKTSGEIAGELFF.

The chain links TRBV10-1 to TRBJ2-3, with a tentative D call TRBD1 (6 bases). V lost 10 bases and J lost 2, with 22 bases in between. CDR1 and CDR2 from the germline V gene are WNHNN and SYGVQD (reference sequence). The CDR3 is 16 amino acids. The CDR3 is CATGGAPGEPTDTQYF. CDR3 in DNA: TGCGCCACCGGAGGAGCTCCAGGGGAACCCACAGATACGCAGTATTTT.

The rearrangement joins TRBV29-1 to TRBJ2-7, with 7 nucleotides matching TRBD2. Germline V gene data show CDR1 as SQVTM and CDR2 as ANQGSEA. The CDR3 covers 14 residues. V lost 4 bases to trimming and J lost 0 bases; unmatched junction nucleotides: 6. The CDR3 DNA follows: TGCAGCGTTGGGGAGGGTGAAGGCTCCTACGAGCAGTACTTC. Translating gives CSVGEGEGSYEQYF.

The chain couples TRBV2 to TRBJ2-7; D is ambiguous. The CDR3 length is 16 residues. Trimming took 6 bases from V and 2 from J, leaving 20 bases between them. Germline V gives CDR1 SNHLY, CDR2 FYNNEI. CDR3 coding DNA: TGTGCCAGCAGCGGGTTAGGCGCCGGGTCGGCCTACGAGCAGTACTTC. Translation: CASSGLGAGSAYEQYF. The whole variable domain, remainder taken from reference TRBV2 and TRBJ2-7, is EPEVTQTPSHQVTQMGQEVILRCVPISNHLYFYWYRQILGQKVEFLVSFYNNEISEKSEIFDDQFSVERPDGSNFTLKIRSTKLEDSAMYFCASSGLGAGSAYEQYFGPGTRLTVT.

The J gene is TRBJ1-1, the V gene TRBV28; D is perhaps TRBD1 (6 bases). V lost 5 bases, J lost 1 base, and 14 bases lay in between. Germline V gene sequence: CDR1 MDHEN, CDR2 SYDVKM. The CDR3 has 15 amino acids. Written as DNA, the CDR3 is TGTGCCAGCAGTCCGATCCGCAGGGGGAACACTGAAGCTTTCTTT. This encodes CASSPIRRGNTEAFF.

This clone is a singleton in its sample. The V gene is TRBV19, the J gene TRBJ2-3; a weak D match, TRBD2 (7 bases). The CDR3 totals 18 residues. The V and J ends lost 4 bases and 4 bases respectively, with 24 bases between them. Germline values: CDR1 LNHDA, CDR2 SQIVND (reference sequence). CDR3 loop: CASSTVPGRGPLPDTQYF. CDR3 sequence (DNA): TGTGCCAGTAGTACCGTCCCCGGGCGGGGGCCCCTCCCAGATACGCAGTATTTT.

The gene calls are TRBV7-9 and TRBJ2-1; TRBD1 agrees at 8 bases. The CDR3 is made up of 15 amino acids. The V segment lost 5 bases and the J segment 4 bases; nucleotides outside the gene matches: 7. Germline CDR1 SEHNR, CDR2 FQNEAQ (reference sequence). The CDR3 DNA sequence: TGTGCCAGCAGCCCACCGGACAGGGATTACAATGAGCAGTTCTTC. Translating gives CASSPPDRDYNEQFF.

This chain uses TRBV28 with TRBJ2-1; TRBD1 is a possible D gene (5 bases). The CDR3 spans 13 residues. Per the germline V gene, CDR1 is MDHEN and CDR2 is SYDVKM. The V end was cut by 2 bases, the J end by 5 bases, with 7 bases between. Here the CDR3 DNA reads TGTGCCAGCAGTTTAGCACAGGACAATGAGCAGTTCTTC. This translates into CASSLAQDNEQFF.

The chain recombines TRBV6-5 with TRBJ1-2; D call uncertain. Germline CDR1 and CDR2: MNHEY and SVGAGI. CDR3 length: 13 residues. The V gene lost 5 bases and the J gene lost 4 bases, with 11 bases spanning the gap. Here the CDR3 reads CASSRSGPYGYTF. The CDR3, as DNA: TGTGCCAGCAGTCGCTCAGGACCCTATGGCTACACCTTC.

The chain joins TRBV18 to TRBJ1-3; D gene uncertain. The germline gives CDR1 KGHSH, CDR2 LQKENI. V gave up 0 bases and J gave up 0 bases, with 9 bases separating them. CDR3 length: 16 residues. CDR3 region: CASSPPGRTSGNTIYF. DNA of the CDR3: TGTGCCAGCTCACCACCAGGCCGAACCTCTGGAAACACCATATATTTT.

The chain joins TRBV5-6 to TRBJ1-1, with TRBD1 as a possible D gene (6 bases). CDR3 length equals 13 residues. V lost 4 bases, J lost 3 bases, and 10 bases lay in between. CDR1 is SGHDT and CDR2 is YYEEEE in the germline V gene. The CDR3 region is CASSPDSYTEAFF. In DNA, the CDR3 is TGTGCCAGCAGCCCGGACAGTTACACTGAAGCTTTCTTT.

This chain uses TRBV2 with TRBJ2-1, with TRBD1 as a possible D gene (6 bases). Between the trimmed V and J ends, which lost 2 bases and 1 base, there was a span of 9 bases. There are 15 residues in the CDR3. The germline gives CDR1 SNHLY, CDR2 FYNNEI. This CDR3 reads CASSESRGSYNEQFF. The CDR3, as DNA: TGTGCCAGCAGTGAAAGCAGGGGTTCCTACAATGAGCAGTTCTTC. Using reference TRBV2 and TRBJ2-1 for the parts outside the CDR3, the full variable domain is EPEVTQTPSHQVTQMGQEVILRCVPISNHLYFYWYRQILGQKVEFLVSFYNNEISEKSEIFDDQFSVERPDGSNFTLKIRSTKLEDSAMYFCASSESRGSYNEQFFGPGTRLTVL.

The chain has TRBV6-6 and TRBJ2-5, with 10 positions matching TRBD1. CDR3 length: 15 residues. After removal of 2 bases from V and 3 bases from J, the junction contained 3 bases not matched to a gene. Germline V gene sequence: CDR1 MNHNY, CDR2 SVGAGI (reference sequence). CDR3 in amino acids: CASSYSGQGEETQYF. CDR3 coding DNA: TGTGCCAGCAGTTACAGTGGACAGGGGGAAGAGACCCAGTACTTC.

This chain uses TRBV12-5 with TRBJ2-2; D might be TRBD2 (5 bases). The germline V and J ends were trimmed by 0 bases and 2 bases, with 16 bases remaining between them. This CDR3 is built from 18 residues. CDR1 and CDR2 from the germline V gene are LGHNT and FRNRAP. This CDR3 is CASGLVLEAALNTGELFF. CDR3 DNA sequence: TGTGCTAGTGGTTTGGTACTAGAGGCGGCCCTTAACACCGGGGAGCTGTTTTTT.

In this sample, this clone turned up once. The V and J genes are TRBV4-1 and TRBJ2-7, with a possible D match to TRBD1 (6 bases). The germline gives CDR1 MGHRA, CDR2 YSYEKL. The V end lost 0 bases, the J end lost 0 bases, and 9 bases lay between the germline ends. The CDR3 totals 15 residues. The CDR3 loop reads CASSQETDSSYEQYF. As DNA, the CDR3 is TGCGCCAGCAGCCAAGAGACGGACAGCTCCTACGAGCAGTACTTC.